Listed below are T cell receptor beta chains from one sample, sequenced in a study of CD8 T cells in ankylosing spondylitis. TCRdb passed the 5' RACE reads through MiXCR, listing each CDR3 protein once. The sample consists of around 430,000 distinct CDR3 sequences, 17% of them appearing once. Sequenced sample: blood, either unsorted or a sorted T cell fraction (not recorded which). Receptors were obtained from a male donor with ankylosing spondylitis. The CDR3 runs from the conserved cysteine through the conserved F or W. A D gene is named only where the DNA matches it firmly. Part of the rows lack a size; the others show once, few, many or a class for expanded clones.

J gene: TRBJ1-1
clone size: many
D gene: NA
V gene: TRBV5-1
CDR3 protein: CASSSGQIDPNTEAFF
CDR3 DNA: TGCGCCAGCAGCTCAGGACAAATCGATCCGAACACTGAAGCTTTCTTT

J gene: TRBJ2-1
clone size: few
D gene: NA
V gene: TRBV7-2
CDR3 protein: CASSIRDGRLYEQFF
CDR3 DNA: TGTGCCAGCAGCATCCGGGACGGACGCCTTTATGAGCAGTTCTTC

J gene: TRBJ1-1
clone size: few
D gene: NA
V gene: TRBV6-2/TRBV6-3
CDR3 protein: CASSYSGKEAFF
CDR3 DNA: TGTGCCAGCAGTTACTCGGGCAAGGAAGCTTTCTTT

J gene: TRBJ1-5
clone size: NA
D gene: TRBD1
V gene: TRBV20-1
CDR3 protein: CSAVPNNQGAGQPQHF
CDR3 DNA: TGCAGTGCCGTCCCAAATAACCAGGGGGCTGGTCAGCCCCAGCATTTT

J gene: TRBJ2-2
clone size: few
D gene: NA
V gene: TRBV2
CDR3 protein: CASSSRGTYTGELFF
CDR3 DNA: TGTGCCAGCAGTTCTCGGGGAACGTACACCGGGGAGCTGTTTTTT

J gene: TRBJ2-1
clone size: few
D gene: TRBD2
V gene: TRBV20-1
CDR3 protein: CSARDARGAGGTYNEQFF
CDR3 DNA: TGCAGTGCTAGAGATGCCCGGGGTGCGGGGGGCACCTACAATGAGCAGTTCTTC

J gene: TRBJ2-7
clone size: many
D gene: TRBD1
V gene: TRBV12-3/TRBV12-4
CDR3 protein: CASSSGTGFYEQYF
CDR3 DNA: TGTGCCAGCAGTTCAGGGACAGGGTTTTACGAGCAGTACTTC

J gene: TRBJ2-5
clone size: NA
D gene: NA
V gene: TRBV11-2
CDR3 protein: CASSLGSYQETQYF
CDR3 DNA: TGTGCCAGCAGCTTAGGCAGCTACCAAGAGACCCAGTACTTC

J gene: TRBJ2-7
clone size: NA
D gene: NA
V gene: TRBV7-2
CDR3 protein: CASSPGSGGYEQYF
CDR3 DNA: TGTGCCAGCAGCCCGGGTAGCGGAGGCTACGAGCAGTACTTC

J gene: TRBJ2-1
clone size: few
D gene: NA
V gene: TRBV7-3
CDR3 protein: CASSFPQGLGNEQFF
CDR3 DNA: TGTGCCAGCAGCTTTCCTCAGGGTTTGGGAAATGAGCAGTTCTTC

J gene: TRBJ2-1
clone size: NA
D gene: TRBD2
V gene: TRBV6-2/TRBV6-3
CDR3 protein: CASSGLASSYNEQFF
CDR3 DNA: TGTGCCAGCAGCGGACTAGCGAGCTCCTACAATGAGCAGTTCTTC

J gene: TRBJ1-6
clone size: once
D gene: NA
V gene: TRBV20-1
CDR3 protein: CGARDGRGTDSPLHF
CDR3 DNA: TGCGGTGCTAGAGATGGTAGAGGGACGGATTCACCCCTCCACTTT

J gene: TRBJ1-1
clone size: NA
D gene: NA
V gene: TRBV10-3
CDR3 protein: CASGGQFEAFF
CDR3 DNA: TGTGCCTCCGGCGGACAGTTTGAAGCTTTCTTT

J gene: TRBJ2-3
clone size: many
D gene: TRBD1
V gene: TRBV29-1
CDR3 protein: CSVQTGVGDTQYF
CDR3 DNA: TGCAGCGTTCAGACAGGGGTAGGCGATACGCAGTATTTT

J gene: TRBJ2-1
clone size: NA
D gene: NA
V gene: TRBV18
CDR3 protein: CASSRPPTVYNEQFF
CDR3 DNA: TGTGCCAGCTCACGCCCCCCGACGGTGTACAATGAGCAGTTCTTC

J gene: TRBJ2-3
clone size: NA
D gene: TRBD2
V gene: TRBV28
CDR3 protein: CASSLSLAGGVDTQYF
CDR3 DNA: TGTGCCAGCAGTTTAAGCCTAGCGGGAGGTGTAGATACGCAGTATTTT

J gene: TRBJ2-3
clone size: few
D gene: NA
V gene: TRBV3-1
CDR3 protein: CASSQVPGRHQYF
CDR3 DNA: TGTGCCAGCAGCCAGGTACCGGGACGTCACCAGTATTTT

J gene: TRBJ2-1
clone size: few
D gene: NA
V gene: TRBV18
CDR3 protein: CASSPLAANEQFF
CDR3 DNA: TGTGCCAGCTCGCCACTAGCAGCTAATGAGCAGTTCTTC

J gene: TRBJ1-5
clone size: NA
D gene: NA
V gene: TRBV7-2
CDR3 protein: CASSLIPGGPQHF
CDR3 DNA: TGTGCCAGCAGCTTAATCCCGGGGGGGCCCCAGCATTTT

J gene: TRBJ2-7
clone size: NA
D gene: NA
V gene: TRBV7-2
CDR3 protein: CASSLEGREQYF
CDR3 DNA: TGTGCCAGCAGCTTAGAGGGCCGGGAGCAGTACTTC

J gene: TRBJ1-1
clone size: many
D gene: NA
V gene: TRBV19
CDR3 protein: CASSPRGLNTEAFF
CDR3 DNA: TGTGCCAGTAGTCCCAGGGGACTGAACACTGAAGCTTTCTTT

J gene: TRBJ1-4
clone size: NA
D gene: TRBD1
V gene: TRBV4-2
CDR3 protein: CASSQDVAGGTRNEKLFF
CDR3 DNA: TGTGCCAGCAGCCAAGATGTGGCAGGGGGCACCAGAAATGAAAAACTGTTTTTT

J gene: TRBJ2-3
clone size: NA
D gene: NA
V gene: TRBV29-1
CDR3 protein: CSTRGSGGGTDTQYF
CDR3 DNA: TGCAGCACTCGTGGTAGCGGAGGGGGAACAGATACGCAGTATTTT

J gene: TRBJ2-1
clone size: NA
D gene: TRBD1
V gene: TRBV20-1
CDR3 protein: CSAHRDRGLTNEQFF
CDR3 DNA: TGCAGTGCTCACCGGGACAGGGGGTTGACCAATGAGCAGTTCTTC

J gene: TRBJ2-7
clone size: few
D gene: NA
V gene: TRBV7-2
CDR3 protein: CASSYRLVHEQYF
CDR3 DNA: TGTGCCAGCAGCTATAGACTCGTCCACGAGCAGTACTTC

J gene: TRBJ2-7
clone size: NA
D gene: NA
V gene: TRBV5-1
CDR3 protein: CASSSNFGTQYEQYF
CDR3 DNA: TGCGCCAGCAGCTCAAACTTCGGGACACAATACGAGCAGTACTTC

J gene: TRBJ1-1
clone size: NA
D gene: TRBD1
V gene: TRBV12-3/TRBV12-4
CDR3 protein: CASRPATGGMNTEAFF
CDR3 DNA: TGTGCCAGCAGACCGGCTACAGGGGGTATGAACACTGAAGCTTTCTTT

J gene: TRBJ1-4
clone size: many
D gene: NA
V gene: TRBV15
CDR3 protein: CATSRDMGPNEKLFF
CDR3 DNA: TGTGCCACCAGCAGAGATATGGGGCCTAATGAAAAACTGTTTTTT

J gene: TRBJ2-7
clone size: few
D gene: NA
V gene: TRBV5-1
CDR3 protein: CASHRDGSYEQYF
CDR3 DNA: TGCGCCAGCCACAGGGACGGATCCTACGAGCAGTACTTC

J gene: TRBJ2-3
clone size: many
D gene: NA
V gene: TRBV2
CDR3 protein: CASSEGLAGRTDTQYF
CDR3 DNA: TGTGCCAGCAGTGAAGGCCTAGCCGGTCGCACAGATACGCAGTATTTT

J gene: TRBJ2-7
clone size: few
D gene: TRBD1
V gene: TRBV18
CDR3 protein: CASSQTGEEQYF
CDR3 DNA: TGTGCCAGCTCACAGACAGGGGAAGAGCAGTACTTC

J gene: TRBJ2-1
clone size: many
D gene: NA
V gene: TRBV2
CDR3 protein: CASSVGWNEQFF
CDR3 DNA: TGTGCCAGCAGTGTCGGATGGAATGAGCAGTTCTTC

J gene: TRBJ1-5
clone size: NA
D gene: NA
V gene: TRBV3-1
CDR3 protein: CASSQGRINQPQHF
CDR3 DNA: TGTGCCAGCAGCCAAGGACGGATCAATCAGCCCCAGCATTTT

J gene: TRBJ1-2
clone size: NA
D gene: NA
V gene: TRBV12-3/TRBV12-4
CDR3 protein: CASSQIPGQQSVNYGYTF
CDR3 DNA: TGTGCCAGCAGTCAGATACCGGGACAACAATCGGTGAACTATGGCTACACCTTC

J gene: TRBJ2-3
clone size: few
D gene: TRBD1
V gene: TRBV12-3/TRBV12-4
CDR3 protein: CASSKQDRGHADTQYF
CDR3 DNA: TGTGCCAGCAGTAAACAGGACAGGGGGCACGCAGATACGCAGTATTTT

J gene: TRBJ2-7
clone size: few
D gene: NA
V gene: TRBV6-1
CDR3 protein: CASSPTDISSYEQYF
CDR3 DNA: TGTGCCAGCAGTCCAACCGACATAAGCTCCTACGAGCAGTACTTC

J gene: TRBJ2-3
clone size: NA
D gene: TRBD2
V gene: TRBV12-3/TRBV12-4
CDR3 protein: CASSYRTSGVRDTQYF
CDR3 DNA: TGTGCCAGCAGCTATCGGACTAGCGGGGTGAGAGATACGCAGTATTTT

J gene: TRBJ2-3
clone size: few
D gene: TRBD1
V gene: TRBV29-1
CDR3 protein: CSVQTGVDTQYF
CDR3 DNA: TGCAGCGTTCAAACAGGGGTAGATACGCAGTATTTT

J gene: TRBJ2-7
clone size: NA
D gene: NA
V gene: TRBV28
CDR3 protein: CASRDERDYEQYF
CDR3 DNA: TGTGCCAGCAGAGACGAGAGAGACTACGAGCAGTACTTC

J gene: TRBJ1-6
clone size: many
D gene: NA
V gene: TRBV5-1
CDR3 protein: CASSFGKEYSPLHF
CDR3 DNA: TGCGCCAGCAGCTTCGGGAAGGAATACTCACCCCTCCACTTT